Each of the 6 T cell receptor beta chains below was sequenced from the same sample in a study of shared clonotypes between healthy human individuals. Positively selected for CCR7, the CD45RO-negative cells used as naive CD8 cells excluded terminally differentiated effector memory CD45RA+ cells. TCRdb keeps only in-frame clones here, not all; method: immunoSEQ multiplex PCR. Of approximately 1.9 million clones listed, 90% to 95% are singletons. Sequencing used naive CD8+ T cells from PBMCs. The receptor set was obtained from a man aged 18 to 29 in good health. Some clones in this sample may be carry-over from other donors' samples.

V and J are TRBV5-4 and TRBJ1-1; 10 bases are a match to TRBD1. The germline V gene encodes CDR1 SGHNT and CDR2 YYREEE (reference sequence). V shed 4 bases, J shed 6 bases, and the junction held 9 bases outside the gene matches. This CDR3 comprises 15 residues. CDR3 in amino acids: CASSERTGGLAEAFF. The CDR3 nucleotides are TGTGCCAGCAGCGAGAGGACAGGGGGTCTAGCTGAAGCTTTCTTT.

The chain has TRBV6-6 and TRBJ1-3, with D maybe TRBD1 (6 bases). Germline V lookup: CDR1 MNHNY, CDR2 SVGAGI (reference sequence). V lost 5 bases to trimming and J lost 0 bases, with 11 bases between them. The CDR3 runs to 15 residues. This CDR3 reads CASSAGHSSGNTIYF. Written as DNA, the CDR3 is TGTGCCAGCAGTGCGGGACATAGCTCTGGAAACACCATATATTTT.

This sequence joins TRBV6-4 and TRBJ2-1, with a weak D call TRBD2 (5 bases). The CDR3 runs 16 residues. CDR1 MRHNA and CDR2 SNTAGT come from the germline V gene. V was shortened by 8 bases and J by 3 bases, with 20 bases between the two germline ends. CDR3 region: CASSPEASGYYNEQFF. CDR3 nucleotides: TGTGCCAGCTCTCCCGAGGCCTCGGGGTACTACAATGAGCAGTTCTTC.

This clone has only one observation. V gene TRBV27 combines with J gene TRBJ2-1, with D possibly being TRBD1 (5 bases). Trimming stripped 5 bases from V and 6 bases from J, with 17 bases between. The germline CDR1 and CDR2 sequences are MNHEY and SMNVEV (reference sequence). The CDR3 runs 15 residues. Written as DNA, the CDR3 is TGTGCCAGCAGTGGGGCTACCGACCGGAGCAATGAGCAGTTCTTC. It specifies CASSGATDRSNEQFF.

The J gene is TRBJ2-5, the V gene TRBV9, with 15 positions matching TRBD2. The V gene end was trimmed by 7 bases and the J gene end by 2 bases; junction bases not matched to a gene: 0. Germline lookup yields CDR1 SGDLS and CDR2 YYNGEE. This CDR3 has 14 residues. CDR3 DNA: TGTGCCAGCGGGACTAGCGGGAGGCAAGAGACCCAGTACTTC. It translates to CASGTSGRQETQYF. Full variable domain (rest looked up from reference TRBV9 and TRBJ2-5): DSGVTQTPKHLITATGQRVTLRCSPRSGDLSVYWYQQSLDQGLQFLIQYYNGEERAKGNILERFSAQQFPDLHSELNLSSLELGDSALYFCASGTSGRQETQYFGPGTRLLVL.

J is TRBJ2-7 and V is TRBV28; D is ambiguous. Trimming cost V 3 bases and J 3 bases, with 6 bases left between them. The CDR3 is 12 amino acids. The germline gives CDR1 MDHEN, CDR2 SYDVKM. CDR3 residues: CASSFANYEQYF. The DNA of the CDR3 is TGTGCCAGCAGTTTCGCTAACTACGAGCAGTACTTC. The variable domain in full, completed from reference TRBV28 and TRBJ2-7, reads DVKVTQSSRYLVKRTGEKVFLECVQDMDHENMFWYRQDPGLGLRLIYFSYDVKMKEKGDIPEGYSVSREKKERFSLILESASTNQTSMYLCASSFANYEQYFGPGTRLTVT.